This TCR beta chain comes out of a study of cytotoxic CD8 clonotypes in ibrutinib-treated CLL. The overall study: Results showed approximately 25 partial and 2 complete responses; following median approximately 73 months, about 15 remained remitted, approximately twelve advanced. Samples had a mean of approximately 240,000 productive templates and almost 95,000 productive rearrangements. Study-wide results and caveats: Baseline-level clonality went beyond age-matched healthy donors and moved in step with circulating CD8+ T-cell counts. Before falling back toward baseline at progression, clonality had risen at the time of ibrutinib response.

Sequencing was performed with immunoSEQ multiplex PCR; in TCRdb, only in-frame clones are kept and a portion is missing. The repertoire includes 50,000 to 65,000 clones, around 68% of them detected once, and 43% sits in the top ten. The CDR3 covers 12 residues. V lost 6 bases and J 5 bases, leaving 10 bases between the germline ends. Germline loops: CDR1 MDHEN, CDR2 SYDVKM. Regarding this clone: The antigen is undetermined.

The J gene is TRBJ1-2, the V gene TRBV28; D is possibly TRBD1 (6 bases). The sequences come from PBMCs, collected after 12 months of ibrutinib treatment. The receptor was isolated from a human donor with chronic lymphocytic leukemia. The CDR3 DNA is TGTGCCAGCAGGCAAACAGGGTATGGCTACACCTTC. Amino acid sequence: CASRQTGYGYTF.